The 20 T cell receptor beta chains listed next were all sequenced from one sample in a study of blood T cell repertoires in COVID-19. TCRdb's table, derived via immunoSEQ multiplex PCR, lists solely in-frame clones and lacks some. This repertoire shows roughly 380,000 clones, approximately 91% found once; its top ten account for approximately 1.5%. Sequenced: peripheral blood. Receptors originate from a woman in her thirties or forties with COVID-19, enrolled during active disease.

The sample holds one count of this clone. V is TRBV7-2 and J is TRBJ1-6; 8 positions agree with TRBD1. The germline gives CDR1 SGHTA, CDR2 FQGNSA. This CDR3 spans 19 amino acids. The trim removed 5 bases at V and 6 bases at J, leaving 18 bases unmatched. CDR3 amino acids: CASSAQPRTGWNGNSPLHF. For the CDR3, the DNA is TGTGCCAGCAGCGCACAACCCCGGACAGGGTGGAATGGTAATTCACCCCTCCACTTT.

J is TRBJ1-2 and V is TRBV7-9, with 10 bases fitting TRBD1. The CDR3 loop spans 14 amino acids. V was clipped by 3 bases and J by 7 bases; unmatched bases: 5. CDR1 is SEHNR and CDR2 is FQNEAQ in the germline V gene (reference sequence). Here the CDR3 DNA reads TGTGCCAGCAGCTTTCGACAGGGGGCAGGTGGCTACACCTTC. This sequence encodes CASSFRQGAGGYTF.

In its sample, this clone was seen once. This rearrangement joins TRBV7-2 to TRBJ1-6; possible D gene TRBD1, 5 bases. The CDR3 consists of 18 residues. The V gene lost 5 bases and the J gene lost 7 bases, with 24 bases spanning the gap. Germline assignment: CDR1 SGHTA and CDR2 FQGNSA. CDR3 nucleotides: TGTGCCAGCAGCCTCCGGGGGGGGGTATTAAGTGGGAATTCACCCCTCCACTTT. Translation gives CASSLRGGVLSGNSPLHF.

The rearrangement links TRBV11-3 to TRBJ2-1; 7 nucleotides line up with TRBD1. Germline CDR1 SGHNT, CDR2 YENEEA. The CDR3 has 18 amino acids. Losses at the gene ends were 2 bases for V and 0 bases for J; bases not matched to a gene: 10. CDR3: CASSLRGGLGTSYNEQFF. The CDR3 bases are TGTGCCAGCAGCTTACGAGGGGGCTTAGGGACCTCCTACAATGAGCAGTTCTTC.

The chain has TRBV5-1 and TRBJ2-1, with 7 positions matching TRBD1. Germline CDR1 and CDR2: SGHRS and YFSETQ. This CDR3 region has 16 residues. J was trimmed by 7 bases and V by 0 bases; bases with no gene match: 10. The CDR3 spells CASSLASAGGKNEQFF. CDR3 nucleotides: TGCGCCAGCAGCTTGGCCTCGGCAGGGGGAAAGAATGAGCAGTTCTTC.

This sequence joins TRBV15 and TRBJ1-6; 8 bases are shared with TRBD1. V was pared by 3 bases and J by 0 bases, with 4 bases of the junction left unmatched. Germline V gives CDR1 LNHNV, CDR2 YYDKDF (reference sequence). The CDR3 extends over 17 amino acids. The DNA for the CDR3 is TGTGCCACCAGCAGCAGACAGGGGAGCTCCTATAATTCACCCCTCCACTTT. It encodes CATSSRQGSSYNSPLHF.

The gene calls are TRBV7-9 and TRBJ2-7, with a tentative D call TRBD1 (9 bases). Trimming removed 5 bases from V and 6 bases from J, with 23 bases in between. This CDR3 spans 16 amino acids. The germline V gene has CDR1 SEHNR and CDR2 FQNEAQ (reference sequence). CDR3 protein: CASSPGGGQGSGEQYF. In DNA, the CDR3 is TGTGCCAGCAGCCCGGGGGGGGGACAGGGCAGTGGCGAGCAGTACTTC.

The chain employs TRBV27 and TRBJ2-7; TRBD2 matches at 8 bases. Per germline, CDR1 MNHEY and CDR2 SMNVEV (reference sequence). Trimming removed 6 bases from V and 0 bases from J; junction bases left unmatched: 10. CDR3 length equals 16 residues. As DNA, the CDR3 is TGTGCCAGCAGCCGCACCGGGACTAGGAGCTCCTACGAGCAGTACTTC. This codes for CASSRTGTRSSYEQYF.

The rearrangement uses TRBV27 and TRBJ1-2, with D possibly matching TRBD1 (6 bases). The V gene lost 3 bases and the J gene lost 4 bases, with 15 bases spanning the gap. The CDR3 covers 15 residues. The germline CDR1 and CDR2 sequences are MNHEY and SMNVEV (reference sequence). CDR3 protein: CASSFSTQGPYGYTF. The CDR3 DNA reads TGTGCCAGCAGTTTTTCGACACAGGGTCCCTATGGCTACACCTTC.

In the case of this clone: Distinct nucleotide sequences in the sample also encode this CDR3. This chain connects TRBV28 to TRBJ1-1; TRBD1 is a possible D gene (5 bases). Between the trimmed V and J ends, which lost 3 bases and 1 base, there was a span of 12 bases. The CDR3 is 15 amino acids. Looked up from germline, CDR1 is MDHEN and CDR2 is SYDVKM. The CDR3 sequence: CASSLGGAGNTEAFF. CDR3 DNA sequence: TGTGCCAGCAGTTTGGGAGGGGCGGGGAACACTGAAGCTTTCTTT.

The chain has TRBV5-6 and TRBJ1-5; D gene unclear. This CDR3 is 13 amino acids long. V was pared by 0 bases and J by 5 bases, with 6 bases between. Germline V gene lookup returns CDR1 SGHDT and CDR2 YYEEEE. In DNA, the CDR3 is TGTGCCAGCAGCTTGGCCGCAGATCAGCCCCAGCATTTT. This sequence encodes CASSLAADQPQHF.

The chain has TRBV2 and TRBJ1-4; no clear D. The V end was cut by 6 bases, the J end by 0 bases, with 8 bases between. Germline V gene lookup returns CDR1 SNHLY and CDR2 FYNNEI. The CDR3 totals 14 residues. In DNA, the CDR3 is TGTGCCAGCAGGGGCGGGTCAACTAATGAAAAACTGTTTTTT. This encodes CASRGGSTNEKLFF.

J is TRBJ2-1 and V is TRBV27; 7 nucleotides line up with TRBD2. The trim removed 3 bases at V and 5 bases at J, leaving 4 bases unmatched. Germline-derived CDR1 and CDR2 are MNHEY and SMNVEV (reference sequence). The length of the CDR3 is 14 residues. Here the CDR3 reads CASSFSGDHNEQFF. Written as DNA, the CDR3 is TGTGCCAGCAGTTTCAGCGGGGACCACAATGAGCAGTTCTTC.

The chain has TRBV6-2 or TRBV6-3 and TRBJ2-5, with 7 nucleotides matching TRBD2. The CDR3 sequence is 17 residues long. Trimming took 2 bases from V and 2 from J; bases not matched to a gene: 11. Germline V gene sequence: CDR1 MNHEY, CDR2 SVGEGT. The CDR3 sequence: CASSYRSGAGRQETQYF. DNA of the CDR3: TGTGCCAGCAGTTACAGGAGCGGGGCAGGTCGTCAAGAGACCCAGTACTTC.

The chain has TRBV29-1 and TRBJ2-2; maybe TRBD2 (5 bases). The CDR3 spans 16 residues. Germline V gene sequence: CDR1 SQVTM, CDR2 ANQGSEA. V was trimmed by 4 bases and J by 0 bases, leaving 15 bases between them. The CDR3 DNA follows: TGCAGCGTTGGGGTCCTGGGGAGCGCGAACACCGGGGAGCTGTTTTTT. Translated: CSVGVLGSANTGELFF.

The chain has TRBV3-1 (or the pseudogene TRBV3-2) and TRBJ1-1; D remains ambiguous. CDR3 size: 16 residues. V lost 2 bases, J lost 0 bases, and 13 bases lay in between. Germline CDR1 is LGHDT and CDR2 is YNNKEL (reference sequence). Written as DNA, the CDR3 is TGTGCCAGCAGCCAAACGACTGGATATTTGAACACTGAAGCTTTCTTT. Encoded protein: CASSQTTGYLNTEAFF.

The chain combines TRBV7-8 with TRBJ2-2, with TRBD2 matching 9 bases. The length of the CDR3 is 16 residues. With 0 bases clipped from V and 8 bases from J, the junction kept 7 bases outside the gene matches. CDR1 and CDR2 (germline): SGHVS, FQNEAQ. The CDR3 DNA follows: TGTGCCAGCAGCTTAGCGCGGCGGGGGGGCCTGGGGGAGCTGTTTTTT. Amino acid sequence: CASSLARRGGLGELFF. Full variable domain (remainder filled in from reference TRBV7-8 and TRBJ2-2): GAGVSQSPRYKVAKRGQDVALRCDPISGHVSLFWYQQALGQGPEFLTYFQNEAQLDKSGLPSDRFFAERPEGSVSTLKIQRTQQEDSAVYLCASSLARRGGLGELFFGEGSRLTVL.

The CDR3, as DNA: TGTGCCAGCAGTTTATCGCCGGGGAGAAATCAGCCCCAGCATTTT. It encodes CASSLSPGRNQPQHF. The chain recombines TRBV28 with TRBJ1-5; D not certain. Germline values: CDR1 MDHEN, CDR2 SYDVKM. V was shortened by 1 base and J by 4 bases, with 11 bases between the two germline ends. The length of the CDR3 is 15 residues.

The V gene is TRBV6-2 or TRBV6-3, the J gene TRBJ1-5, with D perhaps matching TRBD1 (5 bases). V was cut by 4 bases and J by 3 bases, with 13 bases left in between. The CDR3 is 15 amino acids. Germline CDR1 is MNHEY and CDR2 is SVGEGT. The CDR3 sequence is CASSFSGQFNQPQHF. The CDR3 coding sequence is TGTGCCAGCAGTTTTTCAGGGCAGTTCAATCAGCCCCAGCATTTT.

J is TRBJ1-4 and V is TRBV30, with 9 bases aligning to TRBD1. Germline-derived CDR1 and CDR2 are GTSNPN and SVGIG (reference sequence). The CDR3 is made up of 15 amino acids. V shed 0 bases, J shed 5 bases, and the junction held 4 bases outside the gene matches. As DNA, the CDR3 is TGTGCCTGGAGTGTACCAGGGACAGGGAATGAAAAACTGTTTTTT. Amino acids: CAWSVPGTGNEKLFF.